This T cell receptor beta chain was documented in a study of blood T cell repertoires in COVID-19. Study summary: Samples of COVID-19 (acute and convalescent) were obtained from the United States, Italy and Spain.

CDR1 and CDR2 (germline): DFQATT, SNEGSKA (reference sequence). V lost 3 bases to trimming and J lost 5 bases, with 20 bases between them. The CDR3 covers 16 residues. How the authors handled the data: Amplification of reference gene primers was used by the study to estimate nucleated cell counts. The protocol was immunoSEQ multiplex PCR, while the TCRdb copy is restricted to in-frame clones and leaves out a portion. V, J and clone size are those of that table, while D and trimming were read from the DNA. The sample lists just over 80,000 clones, 85% to 90% occurring once. Everyone who took part was roughly 18 to 89 years old, and they came from 20 to 25 US areas. Assignment of participants to cohorts was predicated upon participant-reported clinical history.

The sequence derives from a woman aged 45-60 years with acute COVID-19. The specimen was PBMCs or T cells enriched from blood (not recorded which). This chain connects TRBV20-1 to TRBJ2-1; D is possibly TRBD2 (5 bases). For the CDR3, the DNA is TGCAGTGCTAGTCCCAGCCACCTGCCACTAGACAATGAGCAGTTCTTC. Translated: CSASPSHLPLDNEQFF.